This T cell receptor (beta chain) stems from a study of OX40 agonist ivuxolimab in advanced cancers. On the study more broadly: Ivuxolimab is a fully human IgG2 antibody that activates OX40 (CD134). Earlier treatment with anti-PD-1, anti-PD-L1 or anti-CTLA-4 was permitted, and 30% to 40% had received some. Participants averaged approximately 65 years of age (range about 23 to 79) and were approximately 81% male.

Measured with immunoSEQ multiplex PCR; TCRdb has only the in-frame clones, and not every one. The table has 45,000 or so clones, approximately 85% seen once; the top ten hold 2% to 2.5%. The germline V gene has CDR1 MDHEN and CDR2 SYDVKM. V dropped 6 bases and J dropped 11; count of bases not matched to a gene: 11. The CDR3 totals 13 residues. The chain has TRBV28 and TRBJ1-1, with 8 nucleotides matching TRBD1. The sample here was CD4+ or CD8+ T cells sorted from blood, taken in a trial of the OX40 agonist ivuxolimab. The TCR was taken from an adult with an advanced solid tumor such as melanoma, head and neck, liver or kidney cancer. In nucleotides, the CDR3 is TGTGCCAGCAGCTACGACCCACAGGGGGAGGCTTTCTTT. Its protein is CASSYDPQGEAFF.